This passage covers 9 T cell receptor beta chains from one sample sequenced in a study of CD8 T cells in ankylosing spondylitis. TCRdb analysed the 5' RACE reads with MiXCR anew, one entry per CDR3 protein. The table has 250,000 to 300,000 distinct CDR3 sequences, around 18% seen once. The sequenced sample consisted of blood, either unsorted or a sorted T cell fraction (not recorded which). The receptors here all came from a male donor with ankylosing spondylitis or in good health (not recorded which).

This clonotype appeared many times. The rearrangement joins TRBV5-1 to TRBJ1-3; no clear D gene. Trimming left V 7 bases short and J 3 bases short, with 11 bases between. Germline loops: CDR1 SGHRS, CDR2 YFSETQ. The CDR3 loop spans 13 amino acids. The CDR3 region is CASGGENGNTIYF. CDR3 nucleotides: TGCGCCAGCGGTGGGGAGAATGGAAACACCATATATTTT.

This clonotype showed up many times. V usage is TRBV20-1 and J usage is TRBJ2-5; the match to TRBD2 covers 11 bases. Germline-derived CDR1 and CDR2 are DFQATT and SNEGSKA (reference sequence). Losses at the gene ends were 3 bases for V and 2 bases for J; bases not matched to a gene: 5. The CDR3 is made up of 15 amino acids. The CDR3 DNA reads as TGCAGTGCTAGCACTAGCGGGGGATTGCAAGAGACCCAGTACTTC. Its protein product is CSASTSGGLQETQYF.

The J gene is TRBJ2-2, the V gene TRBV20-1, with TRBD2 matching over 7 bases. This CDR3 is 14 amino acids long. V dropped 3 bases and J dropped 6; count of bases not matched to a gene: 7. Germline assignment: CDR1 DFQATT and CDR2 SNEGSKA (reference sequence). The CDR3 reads CSARVAGVSGELFF. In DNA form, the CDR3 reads TGCAGTGCTAGGGTGGCGGGGGTTTCCGGGGAGCTGTTTTTT.

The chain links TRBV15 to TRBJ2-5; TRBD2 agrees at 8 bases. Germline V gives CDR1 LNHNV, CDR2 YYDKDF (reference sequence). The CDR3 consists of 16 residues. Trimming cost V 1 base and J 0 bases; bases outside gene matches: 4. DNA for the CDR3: TGTGCCACCAGCAGAGCTCAGCGGGGGCACCAAGAGACCCAGTACTTC. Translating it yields CATSRAQRGHQETQYF.

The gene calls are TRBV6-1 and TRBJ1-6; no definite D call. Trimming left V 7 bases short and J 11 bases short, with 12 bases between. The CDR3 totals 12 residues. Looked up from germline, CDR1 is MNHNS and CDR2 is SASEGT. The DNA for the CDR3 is TGTGCCAGCATTGTTGAGAATCCACCCCTCCACTTT. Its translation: CASIVENPPLHF.

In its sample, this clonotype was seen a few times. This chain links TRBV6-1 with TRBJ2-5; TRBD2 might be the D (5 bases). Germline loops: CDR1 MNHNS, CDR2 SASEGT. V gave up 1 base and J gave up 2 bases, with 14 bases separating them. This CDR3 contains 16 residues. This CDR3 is CASSEVGRLAQETQYF. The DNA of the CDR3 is TGTGCCAGCAGTGAAGTTGGGCGGCTAGCTCAAGAGACCCAGTACTTC.

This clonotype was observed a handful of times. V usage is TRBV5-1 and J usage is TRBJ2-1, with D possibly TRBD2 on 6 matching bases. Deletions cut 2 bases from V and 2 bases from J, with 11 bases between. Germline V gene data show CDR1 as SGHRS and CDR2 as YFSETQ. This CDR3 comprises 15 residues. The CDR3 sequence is CASSFGGNPYNEQFF. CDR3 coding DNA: TGCGCCAGCAGCTTCGGCGGGAACCCCTACAATGAGCAGTTCTTC.

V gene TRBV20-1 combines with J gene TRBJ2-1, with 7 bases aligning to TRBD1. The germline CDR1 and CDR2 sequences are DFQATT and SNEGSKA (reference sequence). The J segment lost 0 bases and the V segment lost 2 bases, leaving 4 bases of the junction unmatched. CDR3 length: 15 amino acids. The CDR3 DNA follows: TGCAGTGCTAGAAGAGGACAGGTCTCCTACAATGAGCAGTTCTTC. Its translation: CSARRGQVSYNEQFF.

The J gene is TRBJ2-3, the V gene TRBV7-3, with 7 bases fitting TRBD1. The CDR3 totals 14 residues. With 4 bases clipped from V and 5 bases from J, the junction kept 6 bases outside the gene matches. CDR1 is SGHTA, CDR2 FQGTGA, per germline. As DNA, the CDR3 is TGTGCCAGCAGCTCCGACAGGGTGGGAGATACGCAGTATTTT. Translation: CASSSDRVGDTQYF.